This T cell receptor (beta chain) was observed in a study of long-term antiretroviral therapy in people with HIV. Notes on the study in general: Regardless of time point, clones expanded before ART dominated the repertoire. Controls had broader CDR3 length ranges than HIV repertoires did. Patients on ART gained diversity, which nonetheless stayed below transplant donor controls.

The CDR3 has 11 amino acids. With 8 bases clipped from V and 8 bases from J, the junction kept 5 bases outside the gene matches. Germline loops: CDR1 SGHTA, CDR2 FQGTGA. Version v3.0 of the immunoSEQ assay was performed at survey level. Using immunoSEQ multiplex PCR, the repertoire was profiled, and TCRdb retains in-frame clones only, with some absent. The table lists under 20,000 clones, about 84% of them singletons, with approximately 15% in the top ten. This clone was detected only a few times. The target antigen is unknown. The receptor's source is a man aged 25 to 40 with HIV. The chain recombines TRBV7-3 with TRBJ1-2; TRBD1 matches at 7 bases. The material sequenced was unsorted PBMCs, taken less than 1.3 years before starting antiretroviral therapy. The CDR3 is CASDRVEGYTF. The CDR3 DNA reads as TGTGCCAGCGACAGGGTGGAGGGCTACACCTTC.